The clone carrying this TCR beta chain was seen a handful of times. Antigen: not known. A second PCR, run for about 6 to 12 cycles, used a sample-barcoded 5' primer plus a J-beta primer mix. Unique molecular identifiers of 12 random nucleotides labeled each cDNA. Each CDR3 protein is one row after TCRdb ran MiXCR on the 5' RACE reads. Among some 1.4 million distinct CDR3 sequences listed, approximately 40% were seen once. Donors were systemically healthy Caucasian individuals from Russia aged roughly 6 to 90 years. The authors drew around 9.4 milliliters of peripheral blood from each donor. This specimen comes from a study of blood T cells in healthy people across ages. J gave up 7 bases and V 4 bases, and 5 bases lay outside the gene matches. CDR1 is ENHRY and CDR2 is SYGVKD in the germline V gene. The CDR3 runs 14 residues. Findings and limits, study-wide: Because donor CMV status was unknown, expanded clonotype changes were possibly confounded.

The sequenced material came from blood. This clonotype originated in a woman under 30 in good health. The V gene is TRBV10-3, the J gene TRBJ1-4; TRBD1 agrees at 8 bases. The CDR3 nucleotides are TGTGCCATCAGTGGTTCGGACAGGGTTGAAAAACTGTTTTTT. Amino acids: CAISGSDRVEKLFF.